This TCR beta chain was identified during a study of T cell repertoires in cytomegalovirus infection. In the study overall: HLA-B-restricted CMV epitopes that are well studied, plus recently identified HLA-C-restricted ones, were used by the study. Overall study results and limits: Within the response measured ex vivo, HLA-C-restricted CMV-specific TCR beta clonotypes were dominant.

Note on this clonotype: Its matching antigen is unknown.

The V gene's germline CDR1 is MNHNS and CDR2 SASEGT. This CDR3 spans 8 amino acids. TCRdb redid the calling of the reads with MiXCR, one entry per CDR3 protein. The sample holds about 920,000 distinct CDR3 sequences, 30% to 40% seen once. The sample consisted of cultured CD8+ T cells from PBMCs, taken from culture after CMV antigen stimulation. The chain uses TRBV6-1 and TRBJ1-2; D is uncertain. The clonotype comes from a human donor in good health (CMV status not recorded). Some clones in this sample may be carry-over from other donors' samples. DNA for the CDR3: TGTGTCTCCGGTGGCTACACCTTC. Its translation: CVSGGYTF.